The clone carrying this T cell receptor (beta chain) was seen more than once but under ten times. PCR was performed a second time for about 7 to 12 cycles using a sample-barcoded 5' primer and a J-beta primer mix. TCRdb re-analysed the 5' RACE reads in MiXCR, keeping a single row per CDR3 protein. The repertoire holds about 1,500,000 distinct CDR3 sequences, with over 25% as singletons. This entry belongs to a study of blood T cells in healthy people across ages. V was pared by 2 bases and J by 8 bases, with 9 bases of the junction left unmatched. Germline V lookup: CDR1 MNHEY, CDR2 SMNVEV (reference sequence). CDR3 length equals 15 residues. The authors drew about 9.9 milliliters of peripheral blood from each donor.

The sequencing input was blood. This receptor was taken from a woman younger than 45 in good health. The chain joins TRBV27 to TRBJ2-1, with 7 bases matching TRBD2. The CDR3 here is CASSLGAGAGDEQFF. CDR3 in DNA: TGTGCCAGCAGTTTAGGGGCCGGGGCGGGAGATGAGCAGTTCTTC.